What follows are 24 T cell receptor beta chains derived from one specimen sequenced in a study of blood T cell repertoires in COVID-19. The protocol was immunoSEQ multiplex PCR, while the TCRdb copy is restricted to in-frame clones and leaves out a portion. The sample has about 280,000 clones, roughly 85% seen once. Specimen: PBMCs or T cells enriched from blood (not recorded which). Receptors were obtained from a woman in her 50s who had recovered from COVID-19.

This sequence joins TRBV5-1 and TRBJ2-1; 12 bases are shared with TRBD2. Per germline, CDR1 SGHRS and CDR2 YFSETQ. J was trimmed by 8 bases and V by 1 base; bases with no gene match: 4. The CDR3 runs 15 residues. CDR3: CASSLRLAGVDEQFF. CDR3 nucleotide sequence: TGCGCCAGCAGCTTGAGACTAGCGGGAGTTGATGAGCAGTTCTTC.

This clone turned up a few times. The gene calls are TRBV19 and TRBJ1-2, with 10 bases matching TRBD1. J lost 5 bases, V lost 5 bases, and 11 bases had no gene match. The CDR3 length is 16 residues. The germline CDR1 and CDR2 sequences are LNHDA and SQIVND (reference sequence). The CDR3 here is CASSAKDRGLGYGYTF. CDR3 coding DNA: TGTGCCAGTAGTGCTAAAGACAGGGGGCTCGGGTATGGCTACACCTTC.

This clone appeared a few times. This sequence joins TRBV3-1 (or the pseudogene TRBV3-2) and TRBJ2-1, with D maybe TRBD2 (6 bases). The ends were cut back, 0 bases at V and 6 bases at J, with 12 bases in the middle. The CDR3 is made up of 15 amino acids. The V gene's germline CDR1 is LGHDT and CDR2 YNNKEL (reference sequence). The CDR3 DNA sequence: TGTGCCAGCAGCCAAGATCCCGGGACTCTCAATGAGCAGTTCTTC. This translates into CASSQDPGTLNEQFF.

This sequence joins TRBV27 and TRBJ2-7; no reliable D call. Germline V gene lookup returns CDR1 MNHEY and CDR2 SMNVEV (reference sequence). Deletions cut 2 bases from V and 1 base from J, with 9 bases between. CDR3 size: 14 residues. In DNA form, the CDR3 reads TGTGCCAGCAGTTTAAATTGGGCGTCCTACGAGCAGTACTTC. Translating it yields CASSLNWASYEQYF.

CDR3 residues: CASSLTTSNYGYTF. CDR3 sequence (DNA): TGTGCCAGCAGCTTGACGACTTCTAACTATGGCTACACCTTC. This sequence joins TRBV5-4 and TRBJ1-2; D not certain. The CDR3 has 14 residues. The V gene's germline CDR1 is SGHNT and CDR2 YYREEE (reference sequence). V lost 1 base to trimming and J lost 0 bases, with 7 bases between them.

V gene TRBV27 combines with J gene TRBJ2-3; D possibly corresponds to TRBD1 (6 bases). Between the trimmed V and J ends, which lost 5 bases and 5 bases, there was a span of 23 bases. The V gene's germline CDR1 is MNHEY and CDR2 SMNVEV (reference sequence). The length of the CDR3 is 17 residues. CDR3 in DNA: TGTGCCAGCAGTCCCATACGGACAGATTTGGGGAGAGATACGCAGTATTTT. It yields the protein CASSPIRTDLGRDTQYF.

This chain uses TRBV3-1 (or the pseudogene TRBV3-2) with TRBJ1-4; D is unresolved. Germline V CDR1 and CDR2: LGHDT, YNNKEL (reference sequence). V lost 3 bases and J lost 8, with 13 bases in between. CDR3 length: 14 residues. CDR3 DNA: TGTGCCAGCAGCCAGTCTGCCGGCGGCGAAAAACTGTTTTTT. The encoded protein is CASSQSAGGEKLFF.

J is TRBJ1-1 and V is TRBV7-8; TRBD1 matches at 7 bases. The germline CDR1 and CDR2 sequences are SGHVS and FQNEAQ. The CDR3 covers 16 residues. V shed 5 bases and J 0 bases; nucleotides not matched to a gene: 9. CDR3 coding DNA: TGTGCCAGCAGCCCCACAGGGGAATCCCTGAACACTGAAGCTTTCTTT. This codes for CASSPTGESLNTEAFF.

A few counts support this clone. The gene calls are TRBV15 and TRBJ1-1; no firm D call. CDR3 length: 13 amino acids. V was pared by 5 bases and J by 0 bases, with 7 bases between. Germline CDR1 reads LNHNV; CDR2 reads YYDKDF (reference sequence). Written as DNA, the CDR3 is TGTGCCACCAGCCCATTTCTGAACACTGAAGCTTTCTTT. It encodes CATSPFLNTEAFF. The full variable domain, in which reference TRBV15 and TRBJ1-1 provide the parts outside the CDR3, is DAMVIQNPRYQVTQFGKPVTLSCSQTLNHNVMYWYQQKSSQAPKLLFHYYDKDFNNEADTPDNFQSRRPNTSFCFLDIRSPGLGDTAMYLCATSPFLNTEAFFGQGTRLTVV.

The chain employs TRBV5-4 and TRBJ1-6; D is perhaps TRBD1 (6 bases). CDR3 length: 17 residues. Germline assignment: CDR1 SGHNT and CDR2 YYREEE (reference sequence). V lost 0 bases, J lost 6 bases, and 16 bases lay in between. The chain's CDR3 is CASSLGGTGHSNSPLHF. The CDR3 nucleotides are TGTGCCAGCAGCTTGGGGGGTACGGGACATTCTAATTCACCCCTCCACTTT.

This rearrangement joins TRBV14 to TRBJ2-4, with 7 bases lining up with TRBD1. Trimming at V came to 5 bases and at J to 3 bases, leaving 10 bases not matched to a gene. Per the germline V gene, CDR1 is SGHDN and CDR2 is FVKESK. The CDR3 is 16 amino acids. The CDR3 sequence is CASSSSTGKIKNIQYF. CDR3 nucleotide sequence: TGTGCCAGCAGCTCCTCGACAGGGAAGATCAAAAACATTCAGTACTTC.

The chain employs TRBV4-1 and TRBJ1-5; 8 positions agree with TRBD1. The V gene's germline CDR1 is MGHRA and CDR2 YSYEKL. V dropped 0 bases and J dropped 5; count of bases not matched to a gene: 6. This CDR3 contains 16 residues. CDR3 region: CASSQDPPGGDQPQHF. In DNA form, the CDR3 reads TGCGCCAGCAGCCAAGATCCGCCAGGGGGCGATCAGCCCCAGCATTTT.

The rearrangement links TRBV11-2 to TRBJ2-2; no clear D. CDR1 is SGHAT and CDR2 is FQNNGV in the germline V gene. The CDR3 totals 14 residues. Trimming removed 5 bases at V and 3 bases at J, with 10 bases between. The chain's CDR3 is CASSAFLDTGELFF. The CDR3 DNA reads TGTGCCAGCAGCGCGTTCCTAGACACCGGGGAGCTGTTTTTT.

CDR3 in DNA: TGTGCCTGGAGTGTAGCATTTAGCAATCAGCCCCAGCATTTT. Its translation: CAWSVAFSNQPQHF. The rearrangement links TRBV30 to TRBJ1-5; D is undetermined. CDR1 and CDR2 (germline): GTSNPN, SVGIG (reference sequence). The ends were cut back, 0 bases at V and 0 bases at J, with 6 bases in the middle. The CDR3 has 14 amino acids.

This clone was seen a handful of times. The chain joins TRBV7-6 to TRBJ1-3; D remains ambiguous. The CDR3 loop spans 14 amino acids. V was pared by 0 bases and J by 3 bases, with 6 bases between. Germline V CDR1 and CDR2: SGHVS, FNYEAQ. The CDR3: CASSLAAIGNTIYF. In DNA, the CDR3 is TGTGCCAGCAGCTTAGCGGCAATTGGAAACACCATATATTTT.

The chain has TRBV4-2 and TRBJ1-1; the match to TRBD1 covers 7 bases. There are 15 residues in the CDR3. Germline V gene lookup returns CDR1 LGHNA and CDR2 YNFKEQ. The V gene end was trimmed by 3 bases and the J gene end by 4 bases; junction bases not matched to a gene: 8. CDR3 DNA: TGTGCCAGCAGCCAGGTGACAGGGTCGGGCACTGAAGCTTTCTTT. This translates into CASSQVTGSGTEAFF.

This clone has ten or more counts. The chain links TRBV7-8 to TRBJ1-1; D gene ambiguous. Germline CDR1 is SGHVS and CDR2 is FQNEAQ. The CDR3 is 13 amino acids. The V end was cut by 3 bases, the J end by 1 base, with 6 bases between. The CDR3, as DNA: TGTGCCAGCAGCTTTAACAAGAACACTGAAGCTTTCTTT. Translation gives CASSFNKNTEAFF.

The V and J genes are TRBV7-3 and TRBJ2-7; D unresolved. This CDR3 has 14 residues. Germline CDR1 is SGHTA and CDR2 is FQGTGA. Trimming cost V 1 base and J 5 bases, with 12 bases left between them. The CDR3 sequence is CASSLKPRFHEQYF. The CDR3 DNA follows: TGTGCCAGCAGCTTAAAACCACGGTTCCACGAGCAGTACTTC.

The CDR3: CASSEYPLQEVSNEQFF. CDR3 in DNA: TGTGCCAGCAGTGAATACCCCTTGCAGGAGGTTTCGAATGAGCAGTTCTTC. This rearrangement joins TRBV6-1 to TRBJ2-1; D might be TRBD2 (5 bases). CDR1 is MNHNS, CDR2 SASEGT, per germline. The CDR3 consists of 17 residues. V was clipped by 2 bases and J by 7 bases, with 21 bases between them.

The chain carries TRBV10-2 and TRBJ1-1; no firm D call. The CDR3 loop spans 15 amino acids. V lost 7 bases and J lost 0, with 15 bases in between. In germline, CDR1 is WSHSY, CDR2 SAAADI. The CDR3 DNA reads as TGCGCCAGCATCCCGGGAAAATATATGAACACTGAAGCTTTCTTT. Translated, it gives CASIPGKYMNTEAFF.

This chain connects TRBV5-4 to TRBJ2-1, with D maybe TRBD1 (5 bases). Looked up from germline, CDR1 is SGHNT and CDR2 is YYREEE (reference sequence). CDR3 size: 14 residues. V shed 4 bases and J shed 5 bases, with 13 bases lying between them. CDR3 sequence reads: CASSQPDRHNEQFF. Written as DNA, the CDR3 is TGTGCCAGCAGCCAACCTGACAGACACAATGAGCAGTTCTTC.

The chain links TRBV5-1 to TRBJ2-1; D is unclear. The CDR3 length is 11 residues. CDR1 SGHRS and CDR2 YFSETQ come from the germline V gene. Deletions cut 4 bases from V and 9 bases from J, with 8 bases between. The CDR3 here is CASSLMSEQFF. Here the CDR3 DNA reads TGCGCCAGCAGCCTCATGAGTGAGCAGTTCTTC.

V usage is TRBV5-1 and J usage is TRBJ1-1; weak D call: TRBD1 (6 bases). Trimming took 4 bases from V and 4 from J, leaving 14 bases between them. CDR3 length equals 14 residues. Germline V gene lookup returns CDR1 SGHRS and CDR2 YFSETQ. For the CDR3, the DNA is TGCGCCAGCAGCGTTGGACAGTTCTCCACTGAAGCTTTCTTT. Its protein is CASSVGQFSTEAFF. The whole variable domain, filled in from reference TRBV5-1 and TRBJ1-1, reads KAGVTQTPRYLIKTRGQQVTLSCSPISGHRSVSWYQQTPGQGLQFLFEYFSETQRNKGNFPGRFSGRQFSNSRSEMNVSTLELGDSALYLCASSVGQFSTEAFFGQGTRLTVV.

V and J are TRBV18 and TRBJ2-7; 9 bases fit TRBD1. The CDR3 runs 15 residues. In germline, CDR1 is KGHSH, CDR2 LQKENI. V lost 5 bases and J lost 3; bases outside the gene matches: 8. Here the CDR3 DNA reads TGTGCCAGCTCAACGCCCGGGACAGGGTTCTACGAGCAGTACTTC. Protein: CASSTPGTGFYEQYF.